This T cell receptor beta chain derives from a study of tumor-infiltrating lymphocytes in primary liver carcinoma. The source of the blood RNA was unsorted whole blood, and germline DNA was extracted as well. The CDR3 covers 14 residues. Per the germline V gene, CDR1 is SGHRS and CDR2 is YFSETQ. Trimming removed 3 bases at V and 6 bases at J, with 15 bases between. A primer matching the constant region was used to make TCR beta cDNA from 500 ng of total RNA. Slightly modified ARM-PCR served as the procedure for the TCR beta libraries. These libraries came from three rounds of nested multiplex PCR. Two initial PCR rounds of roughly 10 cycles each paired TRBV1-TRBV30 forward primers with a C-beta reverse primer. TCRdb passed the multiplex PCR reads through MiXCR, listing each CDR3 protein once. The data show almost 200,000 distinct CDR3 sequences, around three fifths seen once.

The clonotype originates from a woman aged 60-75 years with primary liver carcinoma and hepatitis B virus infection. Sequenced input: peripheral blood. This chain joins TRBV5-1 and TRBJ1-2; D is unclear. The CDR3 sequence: CASSSMEERDGYTF. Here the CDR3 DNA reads TGCGCCAGCAGCTCGATGGAAGAGAGGGATGGCTACACCTTC. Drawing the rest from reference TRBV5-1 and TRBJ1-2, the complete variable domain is KAGVTQTPRYLIKTRGQQVTLSCSPISGHRSVSWYQQTPGQGLQFLFEYFSETQRNKGNFPGRFSGRQFSNSRSEMNVSTLELGDSALYLCASSSMEERDGYTFGSGTRLTVV.